This entry lists 31 T cell receptor beta chains sequenced from one sample in a study of cytomegalovirus exposure and HLA in healthy donors (dated by TCRdb to between 2016 and 2019). Library generation was performed with the immunoSEQ multiplex PCR assay. A mixture of 60 forward primers for TCR Vbeta segments and 13 reverse primers for TCR Jbeta segments was used in the multiplex PCR. TCRdb limited this immuneACCESS table to in-frame rearrangements with V and J called. A share of clones is missing; checked studies link under half to unresolved V genes, and the rest is unexplained. This sample holds about 140,000 clones; approximately 80% were observed only once. The top ten hold approximately 1.8% of the sample. The sample comprised PBMCs. The receptors stem from a man aged 40-55 years in good health and CMV-seronegative.

The rearrangement links TRBV7-3 to TRBJ2-3, with a possible D match to TRBD2 (6 bases). CDR3 size: 16 residues. CDR1 and CDR2 (germline): SGHTA, FQGTGA. V was trimmed by 5 bases and J by 5 bases, leaving 20 bases between them. The DNA of the CDR3 is TGTGCCAGCAGCCCTGGGGCGGGGCGCACGGGAGATACGCAGTATTTT. This sequence encodes CASSPGAGRTGDTQYF.

The V call is TRBV7-9, the J call TRBJ2-2, with 10 nucleotides matching TRBD2. The germline V gene has CDR1 SEHNR and CDR2 FQNEAQ (reference sequence). The CDR3 runs 18 residues. Trimming cost V 5 bases and J 5 bases; bases outside gene matches: 14. Here the CDR3 reads CASSGSGLADLWTGELFF. CDR3 DNA: TGTGCCAGCAGCGGATCAGGACTAGCGGACCTTTGGACCGGGGAGCTGTTTTTT.

This clone was counted a few times. The chain recombines TRBV4-1 with TRBJ2-7; TRBD2 matches at 10 bases. V trimming: 1 base; J trimming: 0 bases; junction bases outside the gene matches: 12. Per germline, CDR1 MGHRA and CDR2 YSYEKL. This CDR3 is 19 amino acids long. CDR3 DNA sequence: TGCGCCAGCAGCCAAGGGGGCGGTAGCGGGGGGTTCAGCTCCTACGAGCAGTACTTC. Its translation is CASSQGGGSGGFSSYEQYF.

This clone was seen a few times. Different DNA sequences within this sample yield the same CDR3. This chain uses TRBV7-9 with TRBJ2-7; tentative D call: TRBD1 (6 bases). CDR1 and CDR2 (germline): SEHNR, FQNEAQ (reference sequence). V gave up 4 bases and J gave up 3 bases, with 7 bases separating them. CDR3 size: 12 residues. The CDR3, as DNA: TGTGCCAGCAGCTCACAGGGCTACGAGCAGTACTTC. The encoded protein is CASSSQGYEQYF.

The chain uses TRBV29-1 and TRBJ2-5, with a weak D call TRBD1 (6 bases). The end of the DNA aligns better with TRBJ2-7, so the J call may be wrong. The CDR3 consists of 14 residues. Germline V gene data show CDR1 as SQVTM and CDR2 as ANQGSEA. CDR3 DNA: TGCAGCGTTGGTGACAGGCCGCTGGTGGACGAGCAGTACTTC. This codes for CSVGDRPLVDEQYF.

The V call is TRBV19, the J call TRBJ2-5; D gene uncertain. V lost 0 bases to trimming and J lost 7 bases, with 6 bases between them. Germline-derived CDR1 and CDR2 are LNHDA and SQIVND (reference sequence). The CDR3 totals 12 residues. For the CDR3, the DNA is TGTGCCAGTAGTATAGATCTTCGGACCCAGTACTTC. This sequence encodes CASSIDLRTQYF.

The chain employs TRBV5-4 and TRBJ2-7; D may be TRBD1 (6 bases). V was clipped by 1 base and J by 3 bases, with 14 bases between them. CDR1 is SGHNT and CDR2 is YYREEE in the germline V gene (reference sequence). This CDR3 is 15 amino acids long. In DNA, the CDR3 is TGTGCCAGCAGCTTGAAGGGGGTGAGGTTCTACGAGCAGTACTTC. Protein sequence: CASSLKGVRFYEQYF.

The rearrangement uses TRBV6-4 and TRBJ1-1; 7 bases map to TRBD1. V was clipped by 5 bases and J by 1 base; unmatched bases: 7. Germline values: CDR1 MRHNA, CDR2 SNTAGT. This CDR3 region has 15 residues. The CDR3: CASSLTGEGNTEAFF. The CDR3 DNA sequence: TGTGCCAGCAGTCTCACAGGGGAAGGGAACACTGAAGCTTTCTTT.

This sequence joins TRBV7-6 and TRBJ2-1, with a weak D call TRBD1 (6 bases). The CDR3 extends over 14 amino acids. V lost 3 bases to trimming and J lost 5 bases, with 11 bases between them. CDR1 and CDR2 (germline): SGHVS, FNYEAQ. CDR3 loop: CASSFRGGNNEQFF. The CDR3 DNA is TGTGCCAGCAGCTTCAGGGGTGGGAACAATGAGCAGTTCTTC. Variable domain in full (rest from reference TRBV7-6 and TRBJ2-1): GAGVSQSPRYKVTKRGQDVALRCDPISGHVSLYWYRQALGQGPEFLTYFNYEAQQDKSGLPNDRFSAERPEGSISTLTIQRTEQRDSAMYRCASSFRGGNNEQFFGPGTRLTVL.

V and J are TRBV6-1 and TRBJ2-2; D is undetermined. Per the germline V gene, CDR1 is MNHNS and CDR2 is SASEGT. The CDR3 sequence is 17 residues long. Trimming left V 3 bases short and J 2 bases short, with 16 bases between. CDR3 DNA: TGTGCCAGCAGTGAGGGCTGGGTGGGCAGAAACACCGGGGAGCTGTTTTTT. Amino acid sequence: CASSEGWVGRNTGELFF.

This clone was seen more than once but under ten times. The chain recombines TRBV21-1 with TRBJ2-6; the table's D call, TRBD2, was not checked against the DNA. TRBV21-1 is a listed pseudogene. The CDR3 has 15 residues. The CDR3 reads CASSTQGLGANVLTF. For the CDR3, the DNA is TGTGCCAGCAGCACCCAGGGACTGGGGGCCAACGTCCTGACTTTC.

The gene calls are TRBV15 and TRBJ2-5; TRBD2 aligns across 7 bases. The J call is uncertain, as TRBJ2-7 better fits the DNA end. This CDR3 comprises 18 residues. Germline V gives CDR1 LNHNV, CDR2 YYDKDF (reference sequence). The CDR3, as DNA: TGTGCCACCAGCAGCGACCGACTAGCTCTTATAGAGTCCTACGAGCAGTACTTC. Translating gives CATSSDRLALIESYEQYF.

As for this clone: One end of the junction is discordant with germline, which a read error may explain. V is TRBV6-6 and J is TRBJ2-1; 11 bases agree with TRBD2. The V gene's germline CDR1 is MNHNY and CDR2 SVGAGI (reference sequence). This CDR3 contains 15 residues. The CDR3 DNA reads TGTGCCAGCAGTTATTTAGCGGGAGGGAACAATGAGCGGTTCTTC. Encoded protein: CASSYLAGGNNERFF.

The V and J genes are TRBV6-5 and TRBJ2-1; possible D gene TRBD2, 5 bases. V was cut by 4 bases and J by 4 bases, with 17 bases left in between. Germline V CDR1 and CDR2: MNHEY, SVGAGI. This CDR3 is built from 16 residues. CDR3 amino acids: CASSSEKGRRYNEQFF. The CDR3 nucleotides are TGTGCCAGCAGTTCCGAGAAGGGCAGGAGGTACAATGAGCAGTTCTTC.

This clone was detected once. The chain has TRBV28 and TRBJ2-5, with D perhaps TRBD1 (6 bases). V lost 4 bases and J lost 10, with 7 bases in between. In germline, CDR1 is MDHEN, CDR2 SYDVKM. The CDR3 runs to 10 residues. The CDR3 loop reads CASSSGHQYF. The CDR3 bases are TGTGCCAGCAGTTCGGGACACCAGTACTTC.

This chain uses TRBV7-2 with TRBJ2-1; 10 nucleotides line up with TRBD1. The V gene's germline CDR1 is SGHTA and CDR2 FQGNSA. V shed 2 bases, J shed 6 bases, and the junction held 4 bases outside the gene matches. There are 15 residues in the CDR3. CDR3: CASSLWGQGINEQFF. As DNA, the CDR3 is TGTGCCAGCAGCTTATGGGGACAGGGGATCAATGAGCAGTTCTTC.

J is TRBJ2-3 and V is TRBV5-1, with D tentatively TRBD1 (5 bases). The germline V gene has CDR1 SGHRS and CDR2 YFSETQ. V was clipped by 4 bases and J by 0 bases, with 15 bases between them. The CDR3 has 16 amino acids. CDR3 in amino acids: CASSPRGPPSTDTQYF. Written as DNA, the CDR3 is TGCGCCAGCAGCCCAAGGGGTCCTCCTAGCACAGATACGCAGTATTTT.

The chain uses TRBV5-1 and TRBJ2-2; 12 bases are shared with TRBD2. V lost 0 bases and J lost 6; bases outside the gene matches: 18. Germline values: CDR1 SGHRS, CDR2 YFSETQ. The CDR3 spans 21 residues. The CDR3 DNA reads as TGCGCCAGCAGCTTGGGAACAGGGGCGCCTTCACTAGCGGGAGGAGCCGGGGAGCTGTTTTTT. Amino acids: CASSLGTGAPSLAGGAGELFF.

The chain links TRBV7-3 to TRBJ2-3; D perhaps matches TRBD2 (5 bases). CDR1 and CDR2 from the germline V gene are SGHTA and FQGTGA. Trimming removed 5 bases from V and 1 base from J, with 10 bases in between. The CDR3 sequence is 14 residues long. As DNA, the CDR3 is TGTGCCAGCAGCCGGGGAATTCGCACAGATACGCAGTATTTT. This codes for CASSRGIRTDTQYF.

The V gene is TRBV10-1, the J gene TRBJ2-1; 12 nucleotides match TRBD2. This CDR3 is 16 amino acids long. Germline CDR1 WNHNN, CDR2 SYGVQD (reference sequence). V was pared by 1 base and J by 8 bases, with 6 bases of the junction left unmatched. The CDR3 spells CASSEYGLAGFDEQFF. CDR3 coding DNA: TGCGCCAGCAGTGAGTATGGACTAGCGGGATTCGATGAGCAGTTCTTC.

The rearrangement links TRBV5-4 to TRBJ2-7, with 7 bases lining up with TRBD1. V lost 4 bases to trimming and J lost 3 bases; unmatched junction nucleotides: 10. The CDR3 is 15 amino acids. Germline V gene lookup returns CDR1 SGHNT and CDR2 YYREEE (reference sequence). CDR3 sequence: CASSAPGQTHYEQYF. The CDR3 DNA follows: TGTGCCAGCAGCGCGCCGGGACAGACACACTACGAGCAGTACTTC.

The rearrangement joins TRBV2 to TRBJ1-1; no clear D. In germline, CDR1 is SNHLY, CDR2 FYNNEI. CDR3 length: 13 residues. Trimming pared 4 bases from V and 0 bases from J, leaving 6 bases between. The CDR3 protein is CASSGEMNTEAFF. CDR3 coding DNA: TGTGCCAGCAGTGGTGAGATGAACACTGAAGCTTTCTTT.

The table lists this clone with a few counts. The chain has TRBV6-1 and TRBJ2-3, with 9 bases matching TRBD2. Looked up from germline, CDR1 is MNHNS and CDR2 is SASEGT. V lost 11 bases to trimming and J lost 1 base; unmatched junction nucleotides: 4. The CDR3 contains 13 residues. Here the CDR3 reads CAARLAGTDTQYF. CDR3 nucleotide sequence: TGTGCCGCTCGACTAGCGGGCACAGATACGCAGTATTTT.

The V and J genes are TRBV11-2 and TRBJ1-3; D uncertain. The V end lost 6 bases, the J end lost 8 bases, and 8 bases lay between the germline ends. The CDR3 is 11 amino acids. Per the germline V gene, CDR1 is SGHAT and CDR2 is FQNNGV. CDR3 loop: CASSPRDTIYF. The DNA for the CDR3 is TGTGCCAGCAGTCCCCGGGACACCATATATTTT.

The chain has TRBV7-7 and TRBJ2-7; TRBD2 matches at 7 bases. Germline V lookup: CDR1 SSHAT, CDR2 FNYEAQ (reference sequence). The CDR3 spans 15 residues. V lost 2 bases to trimming and J lost 5 bases; unmatched junction nucleotides: 9. CDR3 DNA: TGTGCCAGCAGCTTACGCGAGACTAGCACACACGAGCAGTACTTC. Residues: CASSLRETSTHEQYF.

The V call is TRBV27, the J call TRBJ1-2; 9 bases fit TRBD1. The V segment lost 4 bases and the J segment 4 bases; nucleotides outside the gene matches: 7. Germline V gene data show CDR1 as MNHEY and CDR2 as SMNVEV (reference sequence). CDR3 length equals 15 residues. CDR3 residues: CASSWAGQGLYGYTF. In nucleotides, the CDR3 is TGTGCCAGCAGTTGGGCGGGACAGGGCCTCTATGGCTACACCTTC.

The table lists this clone with a few counts. The chain joins TRBV9 to TRBJ2-3; 12 positions match TRBD2. Germline CDR1 and CDR2: SGDLS and YYNGEE. This CDR3 has 17 amino acids. V was pared by 4 bases and J by 4 bases, with 10 bases of the junction left unmatched. The DNA of the CDR3 is TGTGCCAGCAGCCCTCTGGTGACTAGCGGGAGCCCAGATACGCAGTATTTT. Protein product: CASSPLVTSGSPDTQYF. Variable domain in full (rest from reference TRBV9 and TRBJ2-3): DSGVTQTPKHLITATGQRVTLRCSPRSGDLSVYWYQQSLDQGLQFLIQYYNGEERAKGNILERFSAQQFPDLHSELNLSSLELGDSALYFCASSPLVTSGSPDTQYFGPGTRLTVL.

This clone occurred once. The chain combines TRBV19 with TRBJ2-1, with TRBD2 matching 10 bases. Trimming at V came to 4 bases and at J to 5 bases, leaving 11 bases not matched to a gene. Per germline, CDR1 LNHDA and CDR2 SQIVND (reference sequence). The CDR3 length is 17 residues. CDR3 in DNA: TGTGCCAGTAGTACGTCAGCACTAGCGGGACTTGACAATGAGCAGTTCTTC. This sequence encodes CASSTSALAGLDNEQFF.

V and J are TRBV28 and TRBJ2-4, with TRBD2 matching over 7 bases. The CDR3 length is 14 residues. Unmatched junction bases numbered 4, after V lost 3 bases and J lost 5 bases. Germline CDR1 and CDR2: MDHEN and SYDVKM. CDR3 amino acids: CASSFAGDQNIQYF. The DNA for the CDR3 is TGTGCCAGCAGTTTTGCGGGGGATCAAAACATTCAGTACTTC.

The chain carries TRBV6-1 and TRBJ2-2; D might be TRBD2 (5 bases). The V end lost 4 bases, the J end lost 2 bases, and 8 bases lay between the germline ends. CDR1 and CDR2 from the germline V gene are MNHNS and SASEGT. This CDR3 is built from 14 residues. The CDR3: CASSASGNTGELFF. The DNA of the CDR3 is TGTGCCAGCAGTGCCAGCGGAAACACCGGGGAGCTGTTTTTT.

The J gene is TRBJ2-7, the V gene TRBV5-1; no clear D gene. Germline CDR1 SGHRS, CDR2 YFSETQ. Trimming took 10 bases from V and 1 from J, leaving 15 bases between them. CDR3 length equals 13 residues. The CDR3 sequence is CAPTARSSYEQYF. In DNA, the CDR3 is TGCGCCCCAACAGCTCGCAGTTCCTACGAGCAGTACTTC. The whole variable domain, remainder taken from reference TRBV5-1 and TRBJ2-7, is KAGVTQTPRYLIKTRGQQVTLSCSPISGHRSVSWYQQTPGQGLQFLFEYFSETQRNKGNFPGRFSGRQFSNSRSEMNVSTLELGDSALYLCAPTARSSYEQYFGPGTRLTVT.